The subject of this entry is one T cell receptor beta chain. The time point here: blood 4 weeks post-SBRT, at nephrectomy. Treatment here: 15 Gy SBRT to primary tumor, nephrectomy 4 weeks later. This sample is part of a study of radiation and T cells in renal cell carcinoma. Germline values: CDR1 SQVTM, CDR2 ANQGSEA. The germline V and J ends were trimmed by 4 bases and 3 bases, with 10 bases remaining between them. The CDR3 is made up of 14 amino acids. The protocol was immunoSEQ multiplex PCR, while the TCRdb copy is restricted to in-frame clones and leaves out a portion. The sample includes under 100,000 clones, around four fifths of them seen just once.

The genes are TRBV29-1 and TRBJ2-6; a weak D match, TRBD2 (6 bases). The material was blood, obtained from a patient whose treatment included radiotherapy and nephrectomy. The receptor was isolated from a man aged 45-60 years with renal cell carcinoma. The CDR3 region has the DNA TGCAGCGTTGTTGGGGGAGGTGGGGCCAACGTCCTGACTTTC. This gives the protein CSVVGGGGANVLTF.